Each of the 20 T cell receptor beta chains below was sequenced from the same sample in a study of cytomegalovirus exposure and HLA in healthy donors. Amplification used 60 Vbeta primers and 13 Jbeta primers. Only in-frame clones appear in the TCRdb table, and some are missing; sequencing was by immunoSEQ multiplex PCR. This sample has tens of thousands of clones, with roughly 79% found just once. Sequenced: PBMCs. These receptors originate from a male donor in good health and CMV-seropositive.

CDR3 in DNA: TGTGCCAGCAGCTTAGTGCCTACAGGGACCTATAATTCACCCCTCCACTTT. This translates into CASSLVPTGTYNSPLHF. The genes are TRBV7-9 and TRBJ1-6; D might be TRBD1 (6 bases). Trimming stripped 1 base from V and 2 bases from J, with 12 bases between. The CDR3 covers 17 residues. Germline CDR1 SEHNR, CDR2 FQNEAQ (reference sequence).

The V and J genes are TRBV2 and TRBJ1-4, with 10 positions matching TRBD1. The CDR3 extends over 14 amino acids. Germline V gene sequence: CDR1 SNHLY, CDR2 FYNNEI. Losses at the gene ends were 5 bases for V and 8 bases for J; bases not matched to a gene: 5. The CDR3 loop is CASSTGTGVEKLFF. The CDR3 DNA follows: TGTGCCAGCAGTACCGGGACAGGGGTGGAAAAACTGTTTTTT.

V usage is TRBV9 and J usage is TRBJ2-1, with TRBD1 identical over 8 bases. J lost 8 bases, V lost 0 bases, and 7 bases had no gene match. Germline V gene lookup returns CDR1 SGDLS and CDR2 YYNGEE. The CDR3 sequence is 15 residues long. The CDR3 sequence is CASSVGGAGGYEQFF. The CDR3 region has the DNA TGTGCCAGCAGCGTAGGGGGGGCAGGGGGCTATGAGCAGTTCTTC.

Remarks on this clone: The junction departs from germline at one end; a sequencing error may be responsible. Different DNA sequences within this sample yield the same CDR3. The gene calls are TRBV25-1 and TRBJ1-1; D call uncertain. Germline-derived CDR1 and CDR2 are MGHDK and SYGVNS. The CDR3 contains 16 residues. CDR3 in DNA: TGTGCCAGCAGTCATGCGGCCGAGACGCTGAACACTGAGGCTTTCTTT. Translation gives CASSHAAETLNTEAFF.

The sample holds one count of this clone. Its ends do not fully match the called genes, so a read error is possible. This sequence joins TRBV7-9 and TRBJ2-7; 8 bases map to TRBD1. This CDR3 region has 18 residues. Germline V gives CDR1 SEHNR, CDR2 FQNEAQ (reference sequence). In DNA, the CDR3 is TGTTCCAGCAGCTTTTACCCGGGACAGGCTACACTGGGTTACGAGCAGTACTTC. This codes for CSSSFYPGQATLGYEQYF.

For this clone: This sample also contains other DNA sequences that code for the same CDR3. The rearrangement uses TRBV6-5 and TRBJ1-6, with D perhaps matching TRBD1 (6 bases). The germline V and J ends were trimmed by 6 bases and 8 bases, with 14 bases remaining between them. The CDR3 has 14 amino acids. Germline V gene sequence: CDR1 MNHEY, CDR2 SVGAGI. CDR3 sequence (DNA): TGTGCCAGCAGCTACGTCAGGGGAGATTCACCCCTCCACTTT. Residues: CASSYVRGDSPLHF.

This clone was counted a few times. The J gene is TRBJ2-7, the V gene TRBV7-8; D possibly corresponds to TRBD1 (6 bases). With 2 bases removed from V and 1 base from J, the gap between germline ends came to 12 bases. The germline gives CDR1 SGHVS, CDR2 FQNEAQ. This CDR3 comprises 15 residues. The CDR3 nucleotides are TGTGCCAGCAGCTTAATGCAGGGGCCATCCTACGAGCAGTACTTC. It codes for CASSLMQGPSYEQYF.

Here the CDR3 DNA reads TGCGCCAGCAGCAGGGGCCTCCAAGGCACCGGGGAGCTGTTTTTT. Translation: CASSRGLQGTGELFF. The rearrangement uses TRBV4-1 and TRBJ2-2, with D perhaps matching TRBD1 (5 bases). Trimming removed 5 bases from V and 4 bases from J, with 14 bases in between. CDR1 is MGHRA, CDR2 YSYEKL, per germline. The CDR3 spans 15 residues.

The chain is built from TRBV15 and TRBJ1-4, with D hard to call. Trimming took off 0 bases at V and 8 bases at J, with 16 bases between the two ends. The CDR3 sequence is 16 residues long. The germline V gene encodes CDR1 LNHNV and CDR2 YYDKDF (reference sequence). CDR3 protein: CATSRDPRPRREKLFF. CDR3 DNA: TGTGCCACCAGCAGAGATCCTCGGCCAAGGAGGGAAAAACTGTTTTTT.

This rearrangement joins TRBV30 to TRBJ1-1; TRBD1 is a possible D gene (5 bases). The CDR3 sequence is 15 residues long. Trimming shortened V by 5 bases and J by 2 bases, and 18 bases separated the two germline ends. Germline V gives CDR1 GTSNPN, CDR2 SVGIG (reference sequence). CDR3 amino acids: CAWVSMGGGNTEAFF. DNA of the CDR3: TGTGCCTGGGTCTCGATGGGGGGTGGCAACACTGAAGCTTTCTTT.

This chain joins TRBV27 and TRBJ1-5, with D possibly matching TRBD1 (5 bases). Germline V gene data show CDR1 as MNHEY and CDR2 as SMNVEV (reference sequence). Trimming took off 2 bases at V and 6 bases at J, with 8 bases between the two ends. CDR3 length equals 13 residues. The CDR3 DNA reads as TGTGCCAGCAGTTTACAGGGCGGTCAGCCCCAGCATTTT. It yields the protein CASSLQGGQPQHF.

The rearrangement links TRBV13 to TRBJ2-7; 7 bases are a match to TRBD1. This CDR3 has 13 amino acids. The V and J ends lost 4 bases and 7 bases, in that order; junction bases with no gene match: 7. Per the germline V gene, CDR1 is PRHDT and CDR2 is FYEKMQ (reference sequence). CDR3 bases: TGTGCCAGCAGCTCGAACAGGGGTCGGGAGCAGTACTTC. Translating gives CASSSNRGREQYF. Combining the CDR3 with reference TRBV13 and TRBJ2-7 gives the whole variable domain AAGVIQSPRHLIKEKRETATLKCYPIPRHDTVYWYQQGPGQDPQFLISFYEKMQSDKGSIPDRFSAQQFSDYHSELNMSSLELGDSALYFCASSSNRGREQYFGPGTRLTVT.

This clone was detected only once. J is TRBJ1-3 and V is TRBV11-2; no firm D call. This CDR3 is 18 amino acids long. V was trimmed by 5 bases and J by 0 bases, leaving 20 bases between them. The V gene's germline CDR1 is SGHAT and CDR2 FQNNGV. The CDR3 DNA sequence: TGTGCCAGCAGCCCCCCCGGTGGGCTCCAAAGCTCTGGAAACACCATATATTTT. It is translated as CASSPPGGLQSSGNTIYF.

The chain joins TRBV7-2 to TRBJ2-7; D is undetermined. V lost 4 bases and J lost 3, with 13 bases in between. CDR3 length equals 14 residues. Germline assignment: CDR1 SGHTA and CDR2 FQGNSA. DNA of the CDR3: TGTGCCAGCAGCTCGCCCGCGGCCTACTACGAGCAGTACTTC. Protein product: CASSSPAAYYEQYF. Full variable domain (rest looked up from reference TRBV7-2 and TRBJ2-7): GAGVSQSPSNKVTEKGKDVELRCDPISGHTALYWYRQSLGQGLEFLIYFQGNSAPDKSGLPSDRFSAERTGGSVSTLTIQRTQQEDSAVYLCASSSPAAYYEQYFGPGTRLTVT.

J is TRBJ2-7 and V is TRBV2; possible D gene TRBD1, 5 bases. V was trimmed by 1 base and J by 3 bases, leaving 13 bases between them. The CDR3 has 15 amino acids. Germline lookup yields CDR1 SNHLY and CDR2 FYNNEI. The CDR3: CASSEEGAQFYEQYF. The CDR3, as DNA: TGTGCCAGCAGTGAAGAAGGGGCGCAGTTCTACGAGCAGTACTTC.

The gene calls are TRBV2 and TRBJ2-2; 10 bases line up with TRBD2. Germline loops: CDR1 SNHLY, CDR2 FYNNEI. After removal of 7 bases from V and 5 bases from J, the junction contained 7 bases not matched to a gene. The length of the CDR3 is 15 residues. The CDR3 protein is CASNLAGVWTGELFF. The DNA of the CDR3 is TGTGCCAGCAACCTAGCGGGAGTCTGGACCGGGGAGCTGTTTTTT. Full variable domain (remainder filled in from reference TRBV2 and TRBJ2-2): EPEVTQTPSHQVTQMGQEVILRCVPISNHLYFYWYRQILGQKVEFLVSFYNNEISEKSEIFDDQFSVERPDGSNFTLKIRSTKLEDSAMYFCASNLAGVWTGELFFGEGSRLTVL.

This clone was observed a single time. The chain combines TRBV28 with TRBJ1-2, with 11 bases that match TRBD1. The CDR3 spans 14 residues. The trim removed 6 bases at V and 5 bases at J, leaving 5 bases unmatched. Germline assignment: CDR1 MDHEN and CDR2 SYDVKM. The CDR3 nucleotides are TGTGCCAGCAGCCCGGACAGGGGGCCTTATGGCTACACCTTC. As protein: CASSPDRGPYGYTF.

The chain uses TRBV9 and TRBJ1-2; D is unresolved. With 2 bases removed from V and 2 bases from J, the gap between germline ends came to 7 bases. The germline CDR1 and CDR2 sequences are SGDLS and YYNGEE. The CDR3 is 13 residues long. Written as DNA, the CDR3 is TGTGCCAGCAGCGTCACAGTAAACTATGGCTACACCTTC. Protein: CASSVTVNYGYTF.

The rearrangement uses TRBV18 and TRBJ1-2; 7 nucleotides align to TRBD1. This CDR3 has 15 amino acids. CDR1 KGHSH and CDR2 LQKENI come from the germline V gene. With V trimmed by 0 bases and J by 5 bases, 6 bases remained unmatched. Here the CDR3 DNA reads TGTGCCAGCTCACCACCCTGGGACAGTGCTTATGGCTACACCTTC. The encoded protein is CASSPPWDSAYGYTF. The complete variable domain, with remaining parts taken from reference TRBV18 and TRBJ1-2, reads NAGVMQNPRHLVRRRGQEARLRCSPMKGHSHVYWYRQLPEEGLKFMVYLQKENIIDESGMPKERFSAEFPKEGPSILRIQQVVRGDSAAYFCASSPPWDSAYGYTFGSGTRLTVV.

V gene TRBV5-1 combines with J gene TRBJ2-6; perhaps TRBD1 as D (6 bases). This CDR3 contains 18 residues. The germline gives CDR1 SGHRS, CDR2 YFSETQ. Trimming left V 4 bases short and J 0 bases short, with 17 bases between. DNA of the CDR3: TGCGCCAGCAGCCCGGACAGCCCTTTTACCTCTGGGGCCAACGTCCTGACTTTC. Its protein is CASSPDSPFTSGANVLTF.